Listed below are T cell receptor beta chains from one sample, sequenced in a study of cytomegalovirus exposure and HLA in healthy donors. The data were produced by immunoSEQ multiplex PCR, yet TCRdb's version contains in-frame clones alone and is incomplete. The repertoire consists of 150,000 to 200,000 clones, with 87% occurring once and the leading ten covering approximately 1.4%. The sample consisted of PBMCs. These receptors all come from a woman in her 30s in good health and CMV-seronegative. Each CDR3 is given with its conserved first and last residue. Each record gives: V gene, D gene, J gene, CDR3 protein. D genes are given only for firm matches.

v_gene: TRBV7-9
d_gene: -
j_gene: TRBJ2-7
CDR3aa: CASSFSSYEQYF

v_gene: TRBV6-1
d_gene: -
j_gene: TRBJ2-7
CDR3aa: CASMQGHTTYEQYF

v_gene: TRBV7-9
d_gene: TRBD2
j_gene: TRBJ2-3
CDR3aa: CASSYGLAEYTDTQYF

v_gene: TRBV7-9
d_gene: TRBD2
j_gene: TRBJ2-3
CDR3aa: CASSLRGFGTDTQYF

v_gene: TRBV4-2
d_gene: -
j_gene: TRBJ2-1
CDR3aa: CASSQLERDEQFF

v_gene: TRBV4-1
d_gene: TRBD2
j_gene: TRBJ2-7
CDR3aa: CASSLGGGTPYEQYF

v_gene: TRBV28
d_gene: TRBD1
j_gene: TRBJ1-1
CDR3aa: CASSADLGTGNTEAFF

v_gene: TRBV5-1
d_gene: TRBD1
j_gene: TRBJ2-6
CDR3aa: CASSSGTGGLSGANVLTF

v_gene: TRBV5-6
d_gene: TRBD2
j_gene: TRBJ2-3
CDR3aa: CASSLVLAGGPDTQYF

v_gene: TRBV11-2
d_gene: TRBD2
j_gene: TRBJ2-7
CDR3aa: CASTLAGGWSPEQYF

v_gene: TRBV5-6
d_gene: -
j_gene: TRBJ2-7
CDR3aa: CASSLLRDLDYEQYF

v_gene: TRBV13
d_gene: -
j_gene: TRBJ2-1
CDR3aa: CASSLALRGRDYNEQFF

v_gene: TRBV5-1
d_gene: TRBD1
j_gene: TRBJ1-3
CDR3aa: CASSLGQGAAGNTIYF

v_gene: TRBV6-5
d_gene: -
j_gene: TRBJ1-5
CDR3aa: CASSYVANSNQPQHF

v_gene: TRBV7-8
d_gene: TRBD2
j_gene: TRBJ2-3
CDR3aa: CASSTGLAGVTDTQYF

v_gene: TRBV9
d_gene: TRBD2
j_gene: TRBJ2-1
CDR3aa: CASSVGGGAYEQFF

v_gene: TRBV5-1
d_gene: -
j_gene: TRBJ2-2
CDR3aa: CASSGQPNTGELFF

v_gene: TRBV5-1
d_gene: -
j_gene: TRBJ1-2
CDR3aa: CASSLSRDYGYTF

v_gene: TRBV11-2
d_gene: -
j_gene: TRBJ2-7
CDR3aa: CASSLSAGNPYEQYF

v_gene: TRBV5-1
d_gene: -
j_gene: TRBJ2-3
CDR3aa: CASSLYRGSTDTQYF

v_gene: TRBV4-1
d_gene: -
j_gene: TRBJ2-2
CDR3aa: CASSQVEGTGELFF

v_gene: TRBV27
d_gene: -
j_gene: TRBJ1-4
CDR3aa: CASSPSWGANEKLFF

v_gene: TRBV19
d_gene: -
j_gene: TRBJ2-5
CDR3aa: CASSPGGEETQYF

v_gene: TRBV7-9
d_gene: TRBD1
j_gene: TRBJ2-1
CDR3aa: CASSSYHRGRGDEQFF

v_gene: TRBV5-1
d_gene: -
j_gene: TRBJ1-6
CDR3aa: CASSLIQGMGSPLHF

v_gene: TRBV7-8
d_gene: -
j_gene: TRBJ2-7
CDR3aa: CASSPPTADEQYF

v_gene: TRBV7-9
d_gene: -
j_gene: TRBJ1-1
CDR3aa: CASSLWPTGDTEAFF

v_gene: TRBV27
d_gene: -
j_gene: TRBJ1-5
CDR3aa: CASSLFSPPVDQPQHF

v_gene: TRBV27
d_gene: TRBD1
j_gene: TRBJ1-2
CDR3aa: CASTSARDSNYGYTF

v_gene: TRBV19
d_gene: -
j_gene: TRBJ2-5
CDR3aa: CASSAPTGPRYF

v_gene: TRBV14
d_gene: -
j_gene: TRBJ2-7
CDR3aa: CASSQELGTTYEQYF

v_gene: TRBV12-2
d_gene: -
j_gene: TRBJ1-6
CDR3aa: CASPPSDRVPPSYNSPLHF

v_gene: TRBV6-1
d_gene: TRBD1
j_gene: TRBJ1-4
CDR3aa: CASSERTGGYEKLFF

v_gene: TRBV2
d_gene: -
j_gene: TRBJ2-6
CDR3aa: CAILRTPGANVLTF

v_gene: TRBV6-6
d_gene: -
j_gene: TRBJ2-3
CDR3aa: CASKNNGVTDTQYF

v_gene: TRBV5-6
d_gene: -
j_gene: TRBJ1-3
CDR3aa: CASSLSLGGSGNTIYF

v_gene: TRBV19
d_gene: -
j_gene: TRBJ1-6
CDR3aa: CASSIDGLLDSPLHF

v_gene: TRBV15
d_gene: TRBD1
j_gene: TRBJ1-2
CDR3aa: CATSSGTGGNGYTF

v_gene: TRBV5-1
d_gene: -
j_gene: TRBJ2-4
CDR3aa: CASSLNSFEALSIQYF

v_gene: TRBV4-1
d_gene: TRBD1
j_gene: TRBJ1-6
CDR3aa: CASSQDRGQGASPLHF

v_gene: TRBV9
d_gene: TRBD2
j_gene: TRBJ2-7
CDR3aa: CASSELAGGPYEQYF

v_gene: TRBV30
d_gene: -
j_gene: TRBJ1-1
CDR3aa: CASIRTVNTEAFF

v_gene: TRBV28
d_gene: TRBD2
j_gene: TRBJ2-7
CDR3aa: CASSLWGLAGDGEQYF

v_gene: TRBV4-1
d_gene: TRBD1
j_gene: TRBJ2-1
CDR3aa: CASSHWTGYYSPREQFF

v_gene: TRBV15
d_gene: TRBD1
j_gene: TRBJ1-1
CDR3aa: CATSREGQTGARWDTEAFF

v_gene: TRBV6-1
d_gene: -
j_gene: TRBJ1-4
CDR3aa: CASSDRSTNEKLFF

v_gene: TRBV6-4
d_gene: TRBD1
j_gene: TRBJ2-3
CDR3aa: CASSAQGAGDTQYF

v_gene: TRBV5-5
d_gene: -
j_gene: TRBJ2-2
CDR3aa: CASSPLGGNTGELFF

v_gene: TRBV25-1
d_gene: TRBD2
j_gene: TRBJ2-2
CDR3aa: CASSDGREDTGELFF

v_gene: TRBV7-8
d_gene: -
j_gene: TRBJ2-3
CDR3aa: CASSHSGVVDTQYF

v_gene: TRBV18
d_gene: -
j_gene: TRBJ1-1
CDR3aa: CASSPFERTEAFF